This T cell receptor (beta chain) was sequenced during a study of breast tumors, draining lymph nodes, adjacent tissues. From the multiplex PCR reads, TCRdb called clonotypes with MiXCR, one entry per CDR3 protein. The sample includes about 16,000 distinct CDR3 sequences, approximately 50% of them seen just once. This clonotype was detected many times. No antigen is known for it. A much larger clone differs from this one at a single base, so this may be a read error. Study observations and caveats: The data were judged consistent with most tumor T cells coming from lymph node and expanding in tumor. Tumor T cell lymph node origin was a supported hypothesis, not proven. Tumor repertoires ranked between lymph nodes and nontumor tissue in diversity, with V and J gene preferences. Luminal-like breast cancer showed significantly higher tumor–nontumor repertoire similarity than basal-like.

The sample taken for sequencing was tumor-adjacent breast tissue. This sequence was found in a female donor with breast cancer. Some clones in this sample may be carry-over from other donors' samples.

CDR3 in DNA: TGTGCCAGCACCCCTAGACTAGCGGACCTTCCCGGGGAGCTGTTTTTT. It encodes CASTPRLADLPGELFF. V and J are TRBV6-5 and TRBJ2-2; TRBD2 matches 9 bases. Germline values: CDR1 MNHEY, CDR2 SVGAGI. The CDR3 runs to 16 residues. Trimming at V came to 7 bases and at J to 6 bases, leaving 12 bases not matched to a gene.